Listed below are T cell receptor beta chains from one sample, sequenced in a study of cytomegalovirus exposure and HLA in healthy donors. The table came from immunoSEQ multiplex PCR; TCRdb's copy has only in-frame clones and leaves some out. Of more than 100,000 clones in the sample, more than 60% were seen once. What was sequenced was PBMCs. The origin of the receptors is a middle-aged man in good health and CMV-seropositive. The CDR3 runs from the conserved cysteine through the conserved F or W. Fields, in order: CDR3 protein, CDR3 DNA, clone size, J gene, V gene, D gene. The D gene is left open where the match is weak. Rows may omit the clone size; those that give it use once, few, many or a size class.

CDR3 protein: CASSESSGGFYNEQFF
CDR3 DNA: TGTGCCAGCAGTGAATCTAGCGGGGGGTTCTACAATGAGCAGTTCTTC
clone size: -
J gene: TRBJ2-1
V gene: TRBV2
D gene: TRBD2

CDR3 protein: CATSRGGRLAGTYEQYF
CDR3 DNA: TGTGCCACCAGCAGAGGGGGACGGCTAGCGGGAACTTACGAGCAGTACTTC
clone size: -
J gene: TRBJ2-7
V gene: TRBV15
D gene: TRBD2

CDR3 protein: CASSQTRTGGETQYF
CDR3 DNA: TGTGCCAGTAGTCAGACGAGGACAGGGGGGGAGACCCAGTACTTC
clone size: -
J gene: TRBJ2-5
V gene: TRBV19
D gene: TRBD1

CDR3 protein: CAISQPGNWGGSFNEQFF
CDR3 DNA: TGTGCCATCAGTCAACCCGGAAATTGGGGGGGAAGCTTCAATGAGCAGTTCTTC
clone size: few
J gene: TRBJ2-1
V gene: TRBV10-3
D gene: TRBD2

CDR3 protein: CSVGRDRSETQYF
CDR3 DNA: TGCAGCGTTGGGAGAGACAGGTCAGAGACCCAGTACTTC
clone size: few
J gene: TRBJ2-5
V gene: TRBV29-1
D gene: -

CDR3 protein: CASSYSTVNWDYGYTF
CDR3 DNA: TGTGCCAGCAGTTACTCGACTGTGAACTGGGACTATGGCTACACCTTC
clone size: -
J gene: TRBJ1-2
V gene: TRBV6-6
D gene: -

CDR3 protein: CASSFLAGDSYEQYF
CDR3 DNA: TGTGCCAGCAGCTTTCTAGCGGGAGACTCCTACGAGCAGTACTTC
clone size: few
J gene: TRBJ2-7
V gene: TRBV7-2
D gene: TRBD2

CDR3 protein: CASSSPDITGELFF
CDR3 DNA: TGTGCCAGCAGCTCTCCCGACATCACCGGGGAGCTGTTTTTT
clone size: -
J gene: TRBJ2-2
V gene: TRBV5-4
D gene: -

CDR3 protein: CASNGQGASEQFF
CDR3 DNA: TGTGCCAGCAATGGACAGGGGGCGTCCGAGCAGTTCTTC
clone size: -
J gene: TRBJ2-1
V gene: TRBV2
D gene: TRBD1

CDR3 protein: CASSTDSGGGETQYF
CDR3 DNA: TGCGCCAGCAGCACGGACAGCGGGGGAGGGGAGACCCAGTACTTC
clone size: -
J gene: TRBJ2-5
V gene: TRBV5-1
D gene: TRBD2

CDR3 protein: CASSRQGPQETQYF
CDR3 DNA: TGCGCCAGCAGCCGACAGGGGCCCCAAGAGACCCAGTACTTC
clone size: -
J gene: TRBJ2-5
V gene: TRBV4-1
D gene: TRBD1

CDR3 protein: CASSPRTSGGADTQYF
CDR3 DNA: TGTGCCAGCAGCCCCCGGACTAGCGGGGGGGCAGATACGCAGTATTTT
clone size: -
J gene: TRBJ2-3
V gene: TRBV7-3
D gene: TRBD2

CDR3 protein: CASSEKMRAQPQHF
CDR3 DNA: TGTGCCAGCAGTGAAAAGATGAGGGCTCAGCCCCAGCATTTT
clone size: -
J gene: TRBJ1-5
V gene: TRBV6-1
D gene: -

CDR3 protein: CASRTGDTEAFF
CDR3 DNA: TGTGCCAGCAGGACAGGGGACACTGAAGCTTTCTTT
clone size: once
J gene: TRBJ1-1
V gene: TRBV6-5
D gene: TRBD1

CDR3 protein: CASSQEGDYPYYEQYF
CDR3 DNA: TGCGCCAGCAGCCAAGAGGGAGACTACCCCTACTACGAGCAGTACTTC
clone size: few
J gene: TRBJ2-7
V gene: TRBV4-1
D gene: -

CDR3 protein: CASSRRTGLDQPQHF
CDR3 DNA: TGTGCCAGCAGTCGACGGACAGGGTTGGATCAGCCCCAGCATTTT
clone size: -
J gene: TRBJ1-5
V gene: TRBV28
D gene: TRBD1

CDR3 protein: CASGPTGTGFLGNTGELFF
CDR3 DNA: TGTGCTAGTGGCCCTACCGGGACAGGGTTTTTAGGAAACACCGGGGAGCTGTTTTTT
clone size: -
J gene: TRBJ2-2
V gene: TRBV12-5
D gene: TRBD1

CDR3 protein: CASSKNRDTEAFF
CDR3 DNA: TGTGCCAGCAGTAAGAATCGGGACACTGAAGCTTTCTTT
clone size: -
J gene: TRBJ1-1
V gene: TRBV6-5
D gene: -

CDR3 protein: CASSENQGFYGNQPQHF
CDR3 DNA: TGTGCCAGCAGTGAAAACCAGGGATTCTACGGCAATCAGCCCCAGCATTTT
clone size: -
J gene: TRBJ1-5
V gene: TRBV2
D gene: -

CDR3 protein: CASRTGQTIYGYTF
CDR3 DNA: TGTGCCAGCAGAACGGGACAGACGATCTATGGCTACACCTTC
clone size: once
J gene: TRBJ1-2
V gene: TRBV6-5
D gene: TRBD1

CDR3 protein: CASSPGRGATTGELFF
CDR3 DNA: TGTGCCAGCAGCCCCGGGCGGGGGGCGACCACCGGGGAGCTGTTTTTT
clone size: few
J gene: TRBJ2-2
V gene: TRBV7-2
D gene: TRBD2

CDR3 protein: CASSRGSAGLAGRETQYF
CDR3 DNA: TGTGCCAGCAGCCGAGGGTCCGCGGGACTAGCGGGAAGGGAGACCCAGTACTTC
clone size: -
J gene: TRBJ2-5
V gene: TRBV4-2
D gene: TRBD2

CDR3 protein: CASSPRGRRGYGYTF
CDR3 DNA: TGTGCCAGCAGCCCCCGGGGCCGGCGGGGCTATGGCTACACCTTC
clone size: -
J gene: TRBJ1-2
V gene: TRBV7-9
D gene: -

CDR3 protein: CASSRLVDRTDTQYF
CDR3 DNA: TGTGCCAGCAGCCGACTAGTTGACCGCACAGATACGCAGTATTTT
clone size: few
J gene: TRBJ2-3
V gene: TRBV11-2
D gene: -

CDR3 protein: CASSLNRVGEQYF
CDR3 DNA: TGTGCCAGTAGTCTCAACAGGGTTGGCGAGCAGTACTTC
clone size: -
J gene: TRBJ2-7
V gene: TRBV19
D gene: -

CDR3 protein: CASSSGSSPLHF
CDR3 DNA: TGTGCCAGTAGTAGCGGGTCTTCACCCCTCCACTTT
clone size: -
J gene: TRBJ1-6
V gene: TRBV19
D gene: -

CDR3 protein: CASSQFGTGGNSPLHF
CDR3 DNA: TGCGCCAGCAGCCAATTTGGGACAGGGGGTAATTCACCCCTCCACTTT
clone size: -
J gene: TRBJ1-6
V gene: TRBV4-1
D gene: TRBD1

CDR3 protein: CASSITSGNTIYF
CDR3 DNA: TGTGCCAGCAGTATAACTTCTGGAAACACCATATATTTT
clone size: -
J gene: TRBJ1-3
V gene: TRBV27
D gene: -

CDR3 protein: CASSFSGQVVGDTQYF
CDR3 DNA: TGTGCCAGCAGCTTTTCCGGCCAGGTCGTGGGAGATACGCAGTATTTT
clone size: -
J gene: TRBJ2-3
V gene: TRBV7-8
D gene: -

CDR3 protein: CAISERGGSNQPQHF
CDR3 DNA: TGTGCCATCAGTGAGCGGGGGGGAAGCAATCAGCCCCAGCATTTT
clone size: -
J gene: TRBJ1-5
V gene: TRBV10-3
D gene: -

CDR3 protein: CASSETRTLSNYGYTF
CDR3 DNA: TGTGCCAGCAGTGAAACCCGGACATTATCAAACTATGGCTACACCTTC
clone size: once
J gene: TRBJ1-2
V gene: TRBV2
D gene: -

CDR3 protein: CASSLARGRISEKLFF
CDR3 DNA: TGCGCCAGCAGCTTGGCCCGGGGTCGGATCAGTGAAAAACTGTTTTTT
clone size: -
J gene: TRBJ1-4
V gene: TRBV5-1
D gene: -

CDR3 protein: CASSFGQLVSYEQYF
CDR3 DNA: TGTGCCAGCAGCTTTGGGCAGTTAGTCTCCTACGAGCAGTACTTC
clone size: -
J gene: TRBJ2-7
V gene: TRBV11-1
D gene: -

CDR3 protein: CSVGTGTYEQYF
CDR3 DNA: TGCAGCGTTGGCACAGGTACCTACGAGCAGTACTTC
clone size: -
J gene: TRBJ2-7
V gene: TRBV29-1
D gene: -

CDR3 protein: CASSLGGAGGNNEQFF
CDR3 DNA: TGCGCCAGCAGCTTGGGGGGGGCGGGGGGTAACAATGAGCAGTTCTTC
clone size: once
J gene: TRBJ2-1
V gene: TRBV5-1
D gene: TRBD2

CDR3 protein: CASSPRTGASPQHF
CDR3 DNA: TGTGCCAGCTCACCACGGACAGGGGCTTCGCCCCAGCATTTT
clone size: -
J gene: TRBJ1-5
V gene: TRBV18
D gene: TRBD1

CDR3 protein: CASSPGLAGATDTQYF
CDR3 DNA: TGCGCCAGCAGCCCAGGATTAGCGGGGGCCACAGATACGCAGTATTTT
clone size: -
J gene: TRBJ2-3
V gene: TRBV4-1
D gene: TRBD2

CDR3 protein: CASSHLGRGLAGREQYF
CDR3 DNA: TGCGCCAGCAGCCACCTAGGGAGGGGGCTAGCGGGGCGCGAGCAGTACTTC
clone size: few
J gene: TRBJ2-7
V gene: TRBV4-1
D gene: TRBD2

CDR3 protein: CASSLAQRLALKNIQYF
CDR3 DNA: TGTGCCAGCAGCCTGGCGCAGAGACTAGCGCTCAAAAACATTCAGTACTTC
clone size: -
J gene: TRBJ2-4
V gene: TRBV7-8
D gene: TRBD2

CDR3 protein: CASSLVGRVTDTQYF
CDR3 DNA: TGCGCCAGCAGCTTGGTTGGCAGGGTAACAGATACGCAGTATTTT
clone size: -
J gene: TRBJ2-3
V gene: TRBV5-1
D gene: -

CDR3 protein: CASSSNQAGVTQYF
CDR3 DNA: TGTGCCAGCAGCTCCAACCAAGCGGGAGTGACGCAGTATTTT
clone size: -
J gene: TRBJ2-3
V gene: TRBV7-2
D gene: TRBD2

CDR3 protein: CASSQQGQGSEKLFF
CDR3 DNA: TGTGCCAGCAGCCAACAAGGTCAGGGAAGTGAAAAACTGTTTTTT
clone size: -
J gene: TRBJ1-4
V gene: TRBV4-2
D gene: -

CDR3 protein: CASSLSGLAVAGEQFF
CDR3 DNA: TGTGCCAGCAGCCTCTCGGGACTAGCGGTCGCCGGTGAGCAGTTCTTC
clone size: -
J gene: TRBJ2-1
V gene: TRBV7-3
D gene: TRBD2

CDR3 protein: CASSPSGTQSYEQYF
CDR3 DNA: TGTGCCAGCAGTCCGAGCGGGACCCAATCCTACGAGCAGTACTTC
clone size: -
J gene: TRBJ2-7
V gene: TRBV7-2
D gene: TRBD2

CDR3 protein: CASSVWREVYNEQFF
CDR3 DNA: TGTGCCAGCAGTGTTTGGCGGGAGGTTTACAATGAGCAGTTCTTC
clone size: few
J gene: TRBJ2-1
V gene: TRBV2
D gene: TRBD2

CDR3 protein: CASSLSPAGPYEQYF
CDR3 DNA: TGTGCCAGCAGTTTATCCCCGGCGGGCCCCTACGAGCAGTACTTC
clone size: -
J gene: TRBJ2-7
V gene: TRBV27
D gene: -

CDR3 protein: CASSYSRGPSSYEQYF
CDR3 DNA: TGTGCCAGCAGTTACTCGAGAGGGCCGAGCTCCTACGAGCAGTACTTC
clone size: -
J gene: TRBJ2-7
V gene: TRBV6-5
D gene: -

CDR3 protein: CASGLQKQGSYEQYF
CDR3 DNA: TGTGCCAGCGGGCTACAGAAACAGGGATCCTACGAGCAGTACTTC
clone size: few
J gene: TRBJ2-7
V gene: TRBV6-1
D gene: -

CDR3 protein: CASSPPGGRAGEYEQYF
CDR3 DNA: TGTGCCAGCTCACCACCGGGCGGGAGGGCCGGAGAGTACGAGCAGTACTTC
clone size: -
J gene: TRBJ2-7
V gene: TRBV18
D gene: TRBD2

CDR3 protein: CASTSGLTDTQYF
CDR3 DNA: TGTGCCAGCACGAGCGGGCTCACAGATACGCAGTATTTT
clone size: -
J gene: TRBJ2-3
V gene: TRBV2
D gene: -

CDR3 protein: CATSRDIQQSSYEQYF
CDR3 DNA: TGTGCCACCAGCAGAGATATACAGCAGAGCTCCTACGAGCAGTACTTC
clone size: -
J gene: TRBJ2-7
V gene: TRBV15
D gene: -

CDR3 protein: CASSLGGMDEKLFF
CDR3 DNA: TGTGCCAGCAGTTTAGGCGGTATGGATGAAAAACTGTTTTTT
clone size: few
J gene: TRBJ1-4
V gene: TRBV28
D gene: -

CDR3 protein: CASSSGQEGFWGYTF
CDR3 DNA: TGTGCCAGCAGCTCTGGACAGGAGGGGTTCTGGGGCTACACCTTC
clone size: -
J gene: TRBJ1-2
V gene: TRBV5-4
D gene: TRBD1

CDR3 protein: CASGPKGLAGLPQETQYF
CDR3 DNA: TGTGCCAGCGGGCCAAAGGGACTAGCGGGATTGCCCCAAGAGACCCAGTACTTC
clone size: -
J gene: TRBJ2-5
V gene: TRBV2
D gene: TRBD2

CDR3 protein: CASSADINQPQHF
CDR3 DNA: TGTGCCAGCAGCGCGGACATTAATCAGCCCCAGCATTTT
clone size: few
J gene: TRBJ1-5
V gene: TRBV7-2
D gene: -

CDR3 protein: CASSVHRGSSGANVLTF
CDR3 DNA: TGTGCCAGCAGTGTGCACAGGGGAAGCTCTGGGGCCAACGTCCTGACTTTC
clone size: -
J gene: TRBJ2-6
V gene: TRBV2
D gene: TRBD1